Listed here are 4 T cell receptor beta chains from one sample, sequenced in a study of T-cell memory formation after mild COVID-19. TCRdb re-called the 5' RACE reads with MiXCR, one entry per CDR3 protein. The data contain around 110,000 distinct CDR3 sequences, over 15% of them singletons. Sample: PBMCs or a T cell subset sorted from them (not recorded which). Source of these receptors: an adult woman who had mild COVID-19 (a few samples of this study predate the infection). Cell type and time point are not known.

This clonotype was observed a handful of times. This chain uses TRBV7-9 with TRBJ1-2; no definite D call. V lost 3 bases to trimming and J lost 5 bases, with 16 bases between them. Germline CDR1 reads SEHNR; CDR2 reads FQNEAQ (reference sequence). This CDR3 region has 15 residues. The CDR3 DNA follows: TGTGCCAGCAGCTTTGCCGGAGGGATTAGATATGGCTACACCTTC. It is translated as CASSFAGGIRYGYTF.

This clonotype was found a few times. The chain couples TRBV9 to TRBJ2-3; TRBD2 matches at 9 bases. The CDR3 has 17 residues. Germline V gene sequence: CDR1 SGDLS, CDR2 YYNGEE. The junction had 12 bases not matched to a gene; V was cut back by 4 bases and J by 3 bases. This CDR3 is CASSPSLSGGLTDTQYF. CDR3 nucleotides: TGTGCCAGCAGCCCCAGCCTTAGCGGGGGTCTTACAGATACGCAGTATTTT.

This chain uses TRBV25-1 with TRBJ1-5; no clear D. The ends were cut back, 4 bases at V and 9 bases at J, with 16 bases in the middle. The germline V gene has CDR1 MGHDK and CDR2 SYGVNS. The CDR3 is made up of 14 amino acids. Here the CDR3 reads CASSVGDPQMPQHF. The CDR3 bases are TGTGCCAGCAGTGTCGGCGACCCTCAGATGCCCCAGCATTTT.

This sequence joins TRBV12-3 or TRBV12-4 and TRBJ1-2; D gene unclear. The CDR3 totals 14 residues. Trimming removed 6 bases from V and 5 bases from J, with 16 bases in between. The CDR3 bases are TGTGCCAGCAGCCCAAGGTCGGTACTGTATGGCTACACCTTC. Translation: CASSPRSVLYGYTF.